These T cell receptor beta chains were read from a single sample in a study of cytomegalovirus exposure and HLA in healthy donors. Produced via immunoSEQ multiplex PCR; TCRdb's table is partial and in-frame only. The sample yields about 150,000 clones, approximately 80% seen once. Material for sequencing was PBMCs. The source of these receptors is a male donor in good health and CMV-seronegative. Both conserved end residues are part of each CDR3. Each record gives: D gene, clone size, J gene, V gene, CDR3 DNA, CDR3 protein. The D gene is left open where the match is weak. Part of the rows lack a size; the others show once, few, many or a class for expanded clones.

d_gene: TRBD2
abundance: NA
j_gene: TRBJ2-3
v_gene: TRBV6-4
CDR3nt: TGTGCCAGCAGTACTAGCGGGGGGGCAGATACGCAGTATTTT
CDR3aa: CASSTSGGADTQYF

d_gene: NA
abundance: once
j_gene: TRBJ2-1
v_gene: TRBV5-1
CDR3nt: TGCGCCAGCAGTGGGGGGAGGACTGAACAGTTCTTC
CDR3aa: CASSGGRTEQFF

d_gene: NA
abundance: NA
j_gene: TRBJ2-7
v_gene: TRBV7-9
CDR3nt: TGTGCCAGCAGCACGGGTCAATACGAGCAGTACTTC
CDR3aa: CASSTGQYEQYF

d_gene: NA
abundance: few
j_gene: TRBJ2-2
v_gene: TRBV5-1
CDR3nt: TGCGCCAGCAGCTTGGAAGGAGTAACCACCGGGGAGCTGTTTTTT
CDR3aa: CASSLEGVTTGELFF

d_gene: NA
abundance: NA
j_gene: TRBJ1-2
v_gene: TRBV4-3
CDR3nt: TGCGCCAGCAGCCAAGCTGAGGACAGCTCCTATGGCTACACCTTC
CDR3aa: CASSQAEDSSYGYTF

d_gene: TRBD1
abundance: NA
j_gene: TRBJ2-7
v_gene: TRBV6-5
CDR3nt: TGTGCCACCCGGGACAGGTTAATTTCCTACGAGCAGTACTTC
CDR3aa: CATRDRLISYEQYF

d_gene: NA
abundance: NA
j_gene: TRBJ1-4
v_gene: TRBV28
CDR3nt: TGTGCCAGCAGTTTAAAAGGTCAGGGGTGGAATGAAAAACTGTTTTTT
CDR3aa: CASSLKGQGWNEKLFF

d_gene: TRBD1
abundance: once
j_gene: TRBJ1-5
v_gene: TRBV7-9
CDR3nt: TGTGCCAGCAGCCGCCCCGGGACAGGGGGCGCCGGTCAGCCCCAGCATTTT
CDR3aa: CASSRPGTGGAGQPQHF

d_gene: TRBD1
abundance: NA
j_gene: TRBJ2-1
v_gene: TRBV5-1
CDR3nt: TGCGCCAGCAGCAGTGGACAGGGGGTCTACAATGAGCAGTTCTTC
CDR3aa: CASSSGQGVYNEQFF

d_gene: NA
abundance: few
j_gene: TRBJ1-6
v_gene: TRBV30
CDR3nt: TGTGCCTGGAGTGTCCCGGCAGGGAGGTCTTATAATTCACCCCTCCACTTT
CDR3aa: CAWSVPAGRSYNSPLHF

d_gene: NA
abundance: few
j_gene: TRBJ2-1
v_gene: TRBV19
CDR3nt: TGTGCCAGTAGTATAGAGGGGGCGGGGGACGGGAAACATGAGCAGTTCTTC
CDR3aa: CASSIEGAGDGKHEQFF

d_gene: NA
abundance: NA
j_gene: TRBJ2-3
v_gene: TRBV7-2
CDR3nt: TGTGCCAGCAGGGACGGGGGCACAGATACGCAGTATTTT
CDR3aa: CASRDGGTDTQYF

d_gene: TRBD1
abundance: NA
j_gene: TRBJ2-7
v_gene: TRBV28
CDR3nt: TGTGCCAGCAGCCCTGGCGAGGGGACAGGAGGCTTTGACGAGCAGTACTTC
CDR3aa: CASSPGEGTGGFDEQYF

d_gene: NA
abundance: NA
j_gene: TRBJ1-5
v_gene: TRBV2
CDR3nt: TGTGCCAGCAGCTCAGGGATAAATCAGCCCCAGCATTTT
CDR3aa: CASSSGINQPQHF

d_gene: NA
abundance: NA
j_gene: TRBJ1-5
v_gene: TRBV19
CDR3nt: TGTGCCAGTAGTATTCGGGGGTCCAATCAGCCCCAGCATTTT
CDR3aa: CASSIRGSNQPQHF

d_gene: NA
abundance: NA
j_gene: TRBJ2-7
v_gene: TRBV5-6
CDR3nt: TGTGCCAGCAGCTTGGCTCCCGCAGAACCCTACGAGCAGTACTTC
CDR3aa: CASSLAPAEPYEQYF

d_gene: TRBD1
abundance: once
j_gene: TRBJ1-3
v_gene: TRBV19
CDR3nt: TGTGCCAGTAAAGGACAGGGGGACGGAAACACCATATATTTT
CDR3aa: CASKGQGDGNTIYF

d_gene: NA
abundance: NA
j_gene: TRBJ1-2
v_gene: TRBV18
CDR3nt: TGTGCCAGCTCCCGGGACACGCGTGGCTATGGCTACACCTTC
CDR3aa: CASSRDTRGYGYTF

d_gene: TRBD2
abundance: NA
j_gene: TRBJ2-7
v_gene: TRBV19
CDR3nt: TGTGCCAGTAGTAACGGACTAGCGGGACGTATATACGAGCAGTACTTC
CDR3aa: CASSNGLAGRIYEQYF

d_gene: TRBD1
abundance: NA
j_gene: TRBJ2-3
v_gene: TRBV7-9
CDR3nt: TGTGCCAGCAGCTTGGGGACAGGGGTTCTAGATACGCAGTATTTT
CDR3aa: CASSLGTGVLDTQYF

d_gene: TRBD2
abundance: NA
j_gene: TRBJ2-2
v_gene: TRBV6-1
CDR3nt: TGTGCCAGCAGTGAAACCCAACGCCTAGCGGGGGGGGAGCTGTTTTTT
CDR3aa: CASSETQRLAGGELFF

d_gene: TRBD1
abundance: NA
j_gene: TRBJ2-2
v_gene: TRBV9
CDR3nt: TGTGCCAGCAGCGTAGGTGGGACAGGGGGGGCCGGGGAGCTGTTTTTT
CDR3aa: CASSVGGTGGAGELFF

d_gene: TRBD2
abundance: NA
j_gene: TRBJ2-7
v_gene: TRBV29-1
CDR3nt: TGCAGCGTTGTGGGGACTAGCGGGAGCCCCTACGAGCAGTACTTC
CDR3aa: CSVVGTSGSPYEQYF

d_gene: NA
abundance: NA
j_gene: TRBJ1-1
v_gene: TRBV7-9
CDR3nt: TGTGCCAGCAGCCCCCCCCAGGGCCTGAACACTGAAGCTTTCTTT
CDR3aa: CASSPPQGLNTEAFF

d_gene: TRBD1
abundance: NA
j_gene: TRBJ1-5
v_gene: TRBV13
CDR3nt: TGTGCCAGCAGCTTCGGACAGGGGGGCAATCAGCCCCAGCATTTT
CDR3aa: CASSFGQGGNQPQHF

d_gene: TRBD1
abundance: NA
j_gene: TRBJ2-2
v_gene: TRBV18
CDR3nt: TGTGCCAGCTCACTTCGGACAGGGAGCACCGGGGAGCTGTTTTTT
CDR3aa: CASSLRTGSTGELFF

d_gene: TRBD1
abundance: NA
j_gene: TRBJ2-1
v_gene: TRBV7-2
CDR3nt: TGTGCCAGCAGCTACGCCGGACAGGGGAACAGTGAGCAGTTCTTC
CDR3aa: CASSYAGQGNSEQFF

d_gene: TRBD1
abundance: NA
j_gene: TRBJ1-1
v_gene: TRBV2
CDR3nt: TGTGCCAGCAGGGACAGGGTAAACACTGAAGCTTTCTTT
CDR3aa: CASRDRVNTEAFF

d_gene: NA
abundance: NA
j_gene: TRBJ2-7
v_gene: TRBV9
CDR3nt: TGTGCCAGCAGCGTAGGGGGGGGGCACGAGCAGTACTTC
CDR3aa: CASSVGGGHEQYF

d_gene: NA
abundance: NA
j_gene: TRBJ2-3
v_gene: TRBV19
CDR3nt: TGTGCCAGTAGTATGAGGACTAGCACAGATACGCAGTATTTT
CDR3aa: CASSMRTSTDTQYF

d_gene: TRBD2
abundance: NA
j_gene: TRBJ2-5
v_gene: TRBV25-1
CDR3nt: TGTGCCAGCAGTGAGTCGGCGGGGGTGATTCGGGAGACCCAGTACTTC
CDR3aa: CASSESAGVIRETQYF

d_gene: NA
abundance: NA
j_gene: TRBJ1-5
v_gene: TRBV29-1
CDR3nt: TGCAGCGTCAGGGAAGACGGCAATCAGCCCCAGCATTTT
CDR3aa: CSVREDGNQPQHF

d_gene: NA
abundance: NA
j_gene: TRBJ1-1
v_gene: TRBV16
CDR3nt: TGTGCCAGCAGCCAACAGGGGACCCGGGGCCCCACTGAAGCTTTCTTT
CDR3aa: CASSQQGTRGPTEAFF

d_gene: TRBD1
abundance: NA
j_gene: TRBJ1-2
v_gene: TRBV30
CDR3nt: TGTGCCTGGGACAGGGCCCATGGCTACACCTTC
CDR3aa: CAWDRAHGYTF

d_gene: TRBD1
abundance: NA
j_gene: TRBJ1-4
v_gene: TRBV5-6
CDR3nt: TGTGCCAGCAGCCCACAGGGGGCAACTAATGAAAAACTGTTTTTT
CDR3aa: CASSPQGATNEKLFF

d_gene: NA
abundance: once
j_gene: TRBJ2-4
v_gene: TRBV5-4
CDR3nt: TGTGCCAGCAGCCCGGACTTCCTAGCCAAAAACATTCAGTACTTC
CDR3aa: CASSPDFLAKNIQYF